The present entry profiles one T cell receptor (beta chain) with its context. Its target is not known. The sample originates from a study of cytomegalovirus exposure and HLA in healthy donors. Study results and caveats: Within a later analysis, the majority of CMV-associated TCR beta chains appeared HLA-restricted. Fewer N-insertions (relative to the roughly 660-donor mean) were reportedly seen in an Asian-associated ancestry cluster in a later analysis. Presence/absence analyses treated sequencing depth as roughly uniform across donors. Previously analyzed data showed that most TCR beta V segments were productive at a frequency of about 87% or about 30%.

Both 60 Vbeta primers and 13 Jbeta primers went into the PCR. TCRdb's table, derived via immunoSEQ multiplex PCR, lists solely in-frame clones and lacks some. The data hold around 130,000 clones, with over 70% observed a single time. Germline CDR1 is LNHDA and CDR2 is SQIVND (reference sequence). The CDR3 is 12 residues long. The V gene lost 10 bases and the J gene lost 3 bases, with 9 bases spanning the gap. The sequenced sample was PBMCs. The chain carries TRBV19 and TRBJ2-2; a weak D match, TRBD1 (6 bases). The clonotype comes from a woman under 30 in good health and CMV-seronegative. Here the CDR3 DNA reads TGTGCCACCTCAGGGGACACCGGGGAGCTGTTTTTT. This codes for CATSGDTGELFF.